What follows are 25 T cell receptor beta chains derived from one specimen sequenced in a study of graft-versus-host responses after intestinal transplantation. TCRdb's table, derived via immunoSEQ multiplex PCR, lists solely in-frame clones and lacks some. This table has around 21,000 clones, roughly 36% appearing once. Sequencing was performed on alloreactive CD4+ T cells from a mixed lymphocyte reaction culture, taken before transplantation. The subset: CFSE-low proliferating T cells sorted from roughly 6-day pre-transplant mixed lymphocyte reaction (GvH or HvG direction). The source is a human patient who was an organ donor for intestinal transplantation.

In this sample, this clone turned up a few times. The genes are TRBV5-5 and TRBJ2-7, with 11 bases that match TRBD2. Per the germline V gene, CDR1 is SGHKS and CDR2 is YYEKEE (reference sequence). The V segment lost 1 base and the J segment 0 bases; nucleotides outside the gene matches: 0. This CDR3 comprises 15 residues. In nucleotides, the CDR3 is TGTGCCAGCAGCTTGACTAGCGGGAGCTCCTACGAGCAGTACTTC. Translating gives CASSLTSGSSYEQYF.

Comments on this clone: Sequence at one end of the junction differs from germline and may be a read error. The chain uses TRBV6-6 and TRBJ2-1, with D tentatively TRBD2 (5 bases). The CDR3 loop spans 14 amino acids. Germline V lookup: CDR1 MNHNY, CDR2 SVGAGI (reference sequence). The DNA for the CDR3 is TGTGCCATCAGTGGCGGTAGCGCCTACAATGAGCAGTTCTTC. It yields the protein CAISGGSAYNEQFF.

This rearrangement joins TRBV5-1 to TRBJ2-1; 7 bases align to TRBD2. Losses at the gene ends were 3 bases for V and 0 bases for J; bases not matched to a gene: 0. Germline-derived CDR1 and CDR2 are SGHRS and YFSETQ. This CDR3 is built from 14 residues. The CDR3 DNA reads TGCGCCAGCAGCTCTAGCGGCTCCTACAATGAGCAGTTCTTC. Translated: CASSSSGSYNEQFF.

This clone occurred a few times. The rearrangement uses TRBV7-2 and TRBJ1-3; perhaps TRBD1 as D (5 bases). From germline, CDR1 is SGHTA and CDR2 FQGNSA. The CDR3 runs to 16 residues. With 5 bases removed from V and 0 bases from J, the gap between germline ends came to 14 bases. This CDR3 reads CASSPGTGFSGNTIYF. The CDR3 DNA is TGTGCCAGCAGCCCCGGGACGGGCTTCTCTGGAAACACCATATATTTT.

CDR3 bases: TGTGCCAGCAGTGAAGACAGGTTTAGCAATCAGCCCCAGCATTTT. Translated: CASSEDRFSNQPQHF. The chain has TRBV2 and TRBJ1-5; perhaps TRBD1 as D (5 bases). V shed 1 base and J shed 0 bases, with 7 bases lying between them. CDR3 length: 15 amino acids. Germline assignment: CDR1 SNHLY and CDR2 FYNNEI.

As for this clone: This same CDR3 is encoded by further DNA sequences in the sample. The chain links TRBV19 to TRBJ1-5; possibly TRBD1 for D (5 bases). Germline CDR1 is LNHDA and CDR2 is SQIVND (reference sequence). Trimming left V 4 bases short and J 7 bases short, with 11 bases between. The CDR3 runs 13 residues. Written as DNA, the CDR3 is TGTGCCAGTAGTACAGGGATGGGGCAGCCCCAGCATTTT. It specifies CASSTGMGQPQHF.

CDR3 DNA sequence: TGTGCCAGCAGTTTCTCCGGGACTCTCTCCTACGAGCAGTACTTC. Its protein product is CASSFSGTLSYEQYF. The genes are TRBV6-5 and TRBJ2-7; tentative D call: TRBD2 (6 bases). The germline V gene encodes CDR1 MNHEY and CDR2 SVGAGI. This CDR3 spans 15 amino acids. V lost 4 bases to trimming and J lost 0 bases, with 13 bases between them.

The CDR3 DNA sequence: TGTGCCAGCAGTCCGGACAGAACCTCTCGCGAGCAGTACTTC. This codes for CASSPDRTSREQYF. The V gene is TRBV2, the J gene TRBJ2-7; TRBD1 is a possible D gene (6 bases). The V gene's germline CDR1 is SNHLY and CDR2 FYNNEI. Deletions cut 5 bases from V and 6 bases from J, with 17 bases between. The length of the CDR3 is 14 residues.

This chain uses TRBV28 with TRBJ2-7; TRBD2 aligns across 7 bases. From germline, CDR1 is MDHEN and CDR2 SYDVKM. The CDR3 totals 11 residues. V dropped 10 bases and J dropped 4; count of bases not matched to a gene: 4. CDR3 nucleotide sequence: TGTGCCACCGGGACTACTTACGAGCAGTACTTC. Translating it yields CATGTTYEQYF.

V is TRBV5-6 and J is TRBJ2-1; 9 nucleotides match TRBD1. Germline-derived CDR1 and CDR2 are SGHDT and YYEEEE. The CDR3 is 14 amino acids. J was trimmed by 7 bases and V by 1 base; bases with no gene match: 3. The CDR3 here is CASSLLGTGNEQFF. The CDR3 coding sequence is TGTGCCAGCAGCTTGCTTGGGACAGGGAATGAGCAGTTCTTC. The full variable domain, rest sourced from reference TRBV5-6 and TRBJ2-1, is DAGVTQSPTHLIKTRGQQVTLRCSPKSGHDTVSWYQQALGQGPQFIFQYYEEEERQRGNFPDRFSGHQFPNYSSELNVNALLLGDSALYLCASSLLGTGNEQFFGPGTRLTVL.

The rearrangement joins TRBV28 to TRBJ2-7; 10 nucleotides match TRBD2. From germline, CDR1 is MDHEN and CDR2 SYDVKM. J lost 4 bases, V lost 6 bases, and 12 bases had no gene match. The CDR3 covers 16 residues. In DNA, the CDR3 is TGTGCCAGCAGGGGCGCCTTCACGGGACTAGCGTACGAGCAGTACTTC. This sequence encodes CASRGAFTGLAYEQYF.

In this sample, this clone turned up once. The V and J genes are TRBV5-1 and TRBJ2-5; no reliable D call. The V and J ends lost 1 base and 1 base respectively, with 14 bases between them. Germline values: CDR1 SGHRS, CDR2 YFSETQ. The CDR3 sequence is 16 residues long. The CDR3 DNA reads as TGCGCCAGCAGCTTGTTTCGGGCATTCGGCCAAGAGACCCAGTACTTC. It yields the protein CASSLFRAFGQETQYF.

The genes are TRBV5-1 and TRBJ2-3, with D possibly matching TRBD1 (6 bases). V was pared by 2 bases and J by 1 base, with 8 bases between. There are 14 residues in the CDR3. The germline V gene has CDR1 SGHRS and CDR2 YFSETQ. The CDR3 spells CASSLGGRTDTQYF. The CDR3 region has the DNA TGCGCCAGCAGCTTAGGGGGTCGCACAGATACGCAGTATTTT.

V and J are TRBV7-2 and TRBJ2-5; D is uncertain. The V and J ends lost 1 base and 3 bases respectively, with 6 bases between them. The CDR3 totals 13 residues. The germline V gene has CDR1 SGHTA and CDR2 FQGNSA. The CDR3 region has the DNA TGTGCCAGCAGCTTAGTGAGAAAAGAGACCCAGTACTTC. Translation gives CASSLVRKETQYF.

The chain links TRBV30 to TRBJ2-5; 12 nucleotides line up with TRBD2. J lost 5 bases, V lost 2 bases, and 6 bases had no gene match. Germline CDR1 GTSNPN, CDR2 SVGIG (reference sequence). This CDR3 is 15 amino acids long. CDR3 nucleotides: TGTGCCTGGAGTTCGCTAGCGGGAGGGCGGGAGACCCAGTACTTC. Protein: CAWSSLAGGRETQYF.

The chain carries TRBV7-2 and TRBJ1-1; 10 bases are shared with TRBD1. Germline CDR1 reads SGHTA; CDR2 reads FQGNSA. This CDR3 has 15 residues. V lost 5 bases and J lost 7; bases outside the gene matches: 10. The CDR3 loop is CASSPFSRTGGEAFF. CDR3 DNA: TGTGCCAGCAGCCCTTTTTCAAGGACAGGGGGTGAAGCTTTCTTT.

This clone was picked up a small number of times. J is TRBJ2-3 and V is TRBV6-5, with 7 bases matching TRBD2. The CDR3 length is 13 residues. The germline V gene has CDR1 MNHEY and CDR2 SVGAGI. The V gene end was trimmed by 10 bases and the J gene end by 1 base; junction bases not matched to a gene: 5. Here the CDR3 reads CATGLGGTDTQYF. The CDR3 region has the DNA TGTGCCACCGGACTAGGGGGCACAGATACGCAGTATTTT.

This clone was seen only a few times. The V gene is TRBV5-1, the J gene TRBJ2-1, with D possibly TRBD1 on 5 matching bases. Looked up from germline, CDR1 is SGHRS and CDR2 is YFSETQ. Trimming shortened V by 1 base and J by 5 bases, and 13 bases separated the two germline ends. This CDR3 comprises 15 residues. In DNA, the CDR3 is TGCGCCAGCAGCTTGCGAAGGACAAGCCACAATGAGCAGTTCTTC. It yields the protein CASSLRRTSHNEQFF.

V and J are TRBV7-2 and TRBJ1-1; 10 bases are shared with TRBD1. J lost 5 bases, V lost 3 bases, and 9 bases had no gene match. The CDR3 is made up of 16 amino acids. Germline V gene lookup returns CDR1 SGHTA and CDR2 FQGNSA. The CDR3 protein is CASSFSLGQGKTEAFF. The CDR3 DNA reads TGTGCCAGCAGCTTCAGCCTGGGACAGGGGAAGACTGAAGCTTTCTTT.

V is TRBV19 and J is TRBJ2-1; D perhaps matches TRBD2 (6 bases). This CDR3 is built from 12 residues. Germline assignment: CDR1 LNHDA and CDR2 SQIVND (reference sequence). Deletions cut 4 bases from V and 8 bases from J, with 9 bases between. This chain's CDR3 is CASSTLAYEQFF. CDR3 nucleotide sequence: TGTGCCAGTAGTACGCTAGCGTATGAGCAGTTCTTC.

This clone is judged medium-sized. V is TRBV5-1 and J is TRBJ2-4, with 10 bases matching TRBD1. This CDR3 contains 14 residues. The junction had 5 bases not matched to a gene; V was cut back by 4 bases and J by 7 bases. Per germline, CDR1 SGHRS and CDR2 YFSETQ. The CDR3 DNA reads TGCGCCAGCAGCCCCGGGACAGGGGTTAACATTCAGTACTTC. Its translation is CASSPGTGVNIQYF.

Relative to its sample, this clone is medium-sized (0.01 to 0.1%). The V and J genes are TRBV10-3 and TRBJ2-3, with 9 bases fitting TRBD1. This CDR3 has 14 amino acids. Unmatched junction bases numbered 2, after V lost 6 bases and J lost 1 base. Germline V gene lookup returns CDR1 ENHRY and CDR2 SYGVKD. The CDR3 here is CAISRDRGTDTQYF. The CDR3, as DNA: TGTGCCATCAGCCGGGACAGGGGCACAGATACGCAGTATTTT.

This chain joins TRBV28 and TRBJ1-5; 7 nucleotides line up with TRBD1. The CDR3 is 16 residues long. V gave up 7 bases and J gave up 0 bases; unmatched junction bases: 9. Germline loops: CDR1 MDHEN, CDR2 SYDVKM. In DNA form, the CDR3 reads TGTGCCAGCACACAGGGGCCGGGGTATAGCAATCAGCCCCAGCATTTT. Translated: CASTQGPGYSNQPQHF.

Sample share makes this clone medium-sized (0.01 to 0.1%). The V call is TRBV5-7, the J call TRBJ2-3, with D maybe TRBD2 (5 bases). TRBV5-7 is sorted into the ORF group, with uncertain function. This CDR3 has 13 residues. V lost 6 bases, J lost 1 base, and 9 bases lay in between. The CDR3 loop reads CASNQAGTDTQYF. CDR3 DNA sequence: TGTGCCAGCAACCAAGCGGGCACAGATACGCAGTATTTT.

Of note for this clone: This CDR3 is also generated by other DNA sequences in the sample. V gene TRBV5-4 combines with J gene TRBJ2-3; D unclear. CDR1 and CDR2 from the germline V gene are SGHNT and YYREEE (reference sequence). The ends were cut back, 1 base at V and 1 base at J, with 4 bases in the middle. This CDR3 spans 13 amino acids. The CDR3, as DNA: TGTGCCAGCAGCTTGTCTGGCACAGATACGCAGTATTTT. Translation: CASSLSGTDTQYF.